The source of this T cell receptor beta chain is a study of blood T cell repertoires in COVID-19. The wider study: The United States, Italy and Spain provided the acute and convalescent COVID-19 samples. PBMCs, B-cell-depleted T cells, or T cells provided the cDNA or gDNA that made up the material.

The Seattle patients joined while their infection was active and were tracked longitudinally afterward. How the authors handled the data: Amplifying reference gene primers gave estimates of nucleated cell counts. The protocol was immunoSEQ multiplex PCR, while the TCRdb copy is restricted to in-frame clones and leaves out a portion. V and J calls plus clone size are reproduced from that table; the DNA served to infer D and trimming. Among 300,000 or so clones, 90% were seen once, and the ten largest hold 2.5% to 3.5%. Germline CDR1 and CDR2: MNHEY and SMNVEV (reference sequence). CDR3 length: 16 amino acids. V trimming: 6 bases; J trimming: 3 bases; junction bases outside the gene matches: 11.

Sequences were obtained from peripheral blood. The chain is built from TRBV27 and TRBJ1-5; 7 positions match TRBD1. The sequence was obtained from a young woman with COVID-19, enrolled during active disease. CDR3 residues: CASRPDRVLFNQPQHF. Here the CDR3 DNA reads TGTGCCAGCAGGCCCGACAGGGTCCTCTTCAATCAGCCCCAGCATTTT.